The sequence of this T cell receptor (beta chain) was determined in a study of glioma-infiltrating T cells after dendritic cell vaccination. The germline CDR1 and CDR2 sequences are SGHDN and FVKESK. V trimming: 2 bases; J trimming: 2 bases; junction bases outside the gene matches: 4. The CDR3 runs 15 residues. This clone was recorded only once. Sequenced by immunoSEQ multiplex PCR; TCRdb stores in-frame clones only, minus some. The sample has about 73,000 clones; around 79% are singletons. The genes are TRBV14 and TRBJ1-2; TRBD1 matches at 8 bases. The clonotype was recovered from a human donor with glioblastoma. This material consisted of blood, taken before dendritic cell vaccination. The CDR3 is CASSQRQGANYGYTF. DNA of the CDR3: TGTGCCAGCAGCCAAAGGCAGGGGGCGAACTATGGCTACACCTTC.